This TCR beta chain was identified during a study of synovial regulatory T cells in juvenile arthritis. Study-level results: TCR diversity was lower in inflammation-associated blood Treg cells than in other blood Treg cells.

The approximately eleven donors had active juvenile idiopathic arthritis, with 3 polyarticular and 8 oligoarticular cases. Method: immunoSEQ multiplex PCR; TCRdb's copy keeps in-frame clones and lacks some. The sample has fewer than 9,000 clones. CDR3 size: 16 residues. No DNA was logged. The V gene's germline CDR1 is SGDLS and CDR2 YYNGEE. Concerning this clone: Its antigen is unknown.

This rearrangement joins TRBV9 to TRBJ2-2; TCRdb reports TRBD1, a call that lacks DNA to check it against. This TCR was recovered from a donor between 2 and 35 years old with juvenile idiopathic arthritis. Sample: Treg cells from blood. Regarding subset: remaining (HLA-DR-negative) circulating blood Treg cells. The CDR3 loop reads CASSVKLGAGTGELFF.